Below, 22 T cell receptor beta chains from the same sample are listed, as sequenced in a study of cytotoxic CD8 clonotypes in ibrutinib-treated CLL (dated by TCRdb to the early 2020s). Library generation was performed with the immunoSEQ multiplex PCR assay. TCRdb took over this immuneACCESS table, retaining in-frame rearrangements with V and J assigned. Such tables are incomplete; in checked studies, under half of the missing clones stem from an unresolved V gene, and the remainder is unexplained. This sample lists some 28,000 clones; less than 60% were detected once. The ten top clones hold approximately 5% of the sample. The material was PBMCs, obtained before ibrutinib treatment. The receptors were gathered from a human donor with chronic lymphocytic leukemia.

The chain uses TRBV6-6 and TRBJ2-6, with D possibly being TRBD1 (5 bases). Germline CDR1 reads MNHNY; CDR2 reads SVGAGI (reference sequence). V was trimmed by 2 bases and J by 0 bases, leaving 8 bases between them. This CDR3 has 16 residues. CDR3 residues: CASSYQGYSGANVLTF. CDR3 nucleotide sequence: TGTGCCAGCAGTTACCAGGGATACTCTGGGGCCAACGTCCTGACTTTC.

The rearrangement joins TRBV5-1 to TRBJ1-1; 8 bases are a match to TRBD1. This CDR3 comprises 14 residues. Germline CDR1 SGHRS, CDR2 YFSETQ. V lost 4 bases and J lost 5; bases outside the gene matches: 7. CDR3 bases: TGCGCCAGCAGCATAAGACAGGGGACAACTGAAGCTTTCTTT. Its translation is CASSIRQGTTEAFF.

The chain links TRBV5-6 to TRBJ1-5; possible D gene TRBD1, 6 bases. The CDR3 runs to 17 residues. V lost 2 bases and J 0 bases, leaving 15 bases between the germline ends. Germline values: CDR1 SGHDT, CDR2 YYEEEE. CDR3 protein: CASSLNRGSYSNQPQHF. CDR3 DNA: TGTGCCAGCAGCTTAAATAGGGGGTCCTATAGCAATCAGCCCCAGCATTTT.

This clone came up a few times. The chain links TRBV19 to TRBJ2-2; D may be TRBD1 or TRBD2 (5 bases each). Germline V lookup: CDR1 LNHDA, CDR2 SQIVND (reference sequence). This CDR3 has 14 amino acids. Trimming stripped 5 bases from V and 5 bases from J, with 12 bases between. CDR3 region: CASSADRGTGELFF. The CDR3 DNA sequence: TGTGCCAGTAGTGCCGACAGAGGGACCGGGGAGCTGTTTTTT.

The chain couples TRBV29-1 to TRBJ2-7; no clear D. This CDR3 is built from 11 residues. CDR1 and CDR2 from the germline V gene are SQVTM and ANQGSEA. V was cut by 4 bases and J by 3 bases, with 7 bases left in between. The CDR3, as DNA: TGCAGCGTTGGATGGGGCTACGAGCAGTACTTC. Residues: CSVGWGYEQYF.

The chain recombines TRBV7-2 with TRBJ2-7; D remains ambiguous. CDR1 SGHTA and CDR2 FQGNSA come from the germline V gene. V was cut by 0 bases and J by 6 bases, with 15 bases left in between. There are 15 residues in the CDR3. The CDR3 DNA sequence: TGTGCCAGCAGCTTAGCGGTAGATCTGGGGTTCGAGCAGTACTTC. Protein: CASSLAVDLGFEQYF.

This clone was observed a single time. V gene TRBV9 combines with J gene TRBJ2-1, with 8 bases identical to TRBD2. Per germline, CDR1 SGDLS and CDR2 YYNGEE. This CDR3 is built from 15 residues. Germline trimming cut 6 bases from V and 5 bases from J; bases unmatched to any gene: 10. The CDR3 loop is CASTPRTSTHNEQFF. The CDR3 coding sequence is TGTGCCAGCACCCCCCGGACTAGCACCCACAATGAGCAGTTCTTC. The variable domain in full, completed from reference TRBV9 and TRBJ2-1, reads DSGVTQTPKHLITATGQRVTLRCSPRSGDLSVYWYQQSLDQGLQFLIQYYNGEERAKGNILERFSAQQFPDLHSELNLSSLELGDSALYFCASTPRTSTHNEQFFGPGTRLTVL.

The CDR3, as DNA: TGTGCCAGCAGTTACTCCGGGAGGGGTGATGAAAAACTGTTTTTT. It codes for CASSYSGRGDEKLFF. V and J are TRBV6-5 and TRBJ1-4; D possibly corresponds to TRBD1 (5 bases). Germline CDR1 MNHEY, CDR2 SVGAGI. Trimming took 0 bases from V and 6 from J, leaving 11 bases between them. This CDR3 is built from 15 residues.

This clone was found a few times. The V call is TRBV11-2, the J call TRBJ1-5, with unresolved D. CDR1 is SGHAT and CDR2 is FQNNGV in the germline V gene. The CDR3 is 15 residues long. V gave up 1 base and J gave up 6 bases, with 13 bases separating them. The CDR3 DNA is TGTGCCAGCAGCTTAGGGAACTTCCTAGGTCAGCCCCAGCATTTT. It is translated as CASSLGNFLGQPQHF.

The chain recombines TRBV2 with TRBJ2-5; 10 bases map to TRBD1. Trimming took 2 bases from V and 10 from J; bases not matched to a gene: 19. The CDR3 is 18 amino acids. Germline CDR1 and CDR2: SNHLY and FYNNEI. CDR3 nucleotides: TGTGCCAGCAGTGAATCCCAATGGGGGACAGGGGCCACCGGGGGCCAGTACTTC. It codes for CASSESQWGTGATGGQYF. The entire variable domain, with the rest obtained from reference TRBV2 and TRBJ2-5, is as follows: EPEVTQTPSHQVTQMGQEVILRCVPISNHLYFYWYRQILGQKVEFLVSFYNNEISEKSEIFDDQFSVERPDGSNFTLKIRSTKLEDSAMYFCASSESQWGTGATGGQYFGPGTRLLVL.

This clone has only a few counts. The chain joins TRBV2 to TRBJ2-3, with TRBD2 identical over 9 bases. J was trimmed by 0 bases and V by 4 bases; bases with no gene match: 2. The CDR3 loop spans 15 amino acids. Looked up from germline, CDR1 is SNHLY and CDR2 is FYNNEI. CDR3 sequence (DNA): TGTGCCAGCAGTGGTAGCGGGGGAAGCACAGATACGCAGTATTTT. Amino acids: CASSGSGGSTDTQYF.

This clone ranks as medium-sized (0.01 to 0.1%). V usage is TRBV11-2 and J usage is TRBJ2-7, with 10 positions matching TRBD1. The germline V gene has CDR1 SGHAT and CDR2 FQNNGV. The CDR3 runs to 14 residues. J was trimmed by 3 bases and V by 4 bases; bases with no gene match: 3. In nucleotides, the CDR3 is TGTGCCAGCAGCTCGGACAGGGGGATCTACGAGCAGTACTTC. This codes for CASSSDRGIYEQYF.

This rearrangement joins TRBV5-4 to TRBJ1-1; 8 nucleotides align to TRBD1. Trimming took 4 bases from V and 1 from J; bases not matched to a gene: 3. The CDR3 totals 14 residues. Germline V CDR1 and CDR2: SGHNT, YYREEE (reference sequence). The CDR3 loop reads CASSRGTGNTEAFF. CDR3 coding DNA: TGTGCCAGCAGCCGGGGGACAGGGAACACTGAAGCTTTCTTT.

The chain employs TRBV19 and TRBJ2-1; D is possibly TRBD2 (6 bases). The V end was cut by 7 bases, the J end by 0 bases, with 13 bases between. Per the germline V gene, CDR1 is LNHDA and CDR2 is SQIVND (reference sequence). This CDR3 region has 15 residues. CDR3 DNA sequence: TGTGCCAGTAATGGGGGGACGAGCTCCTACAATGAGCAGTTCTTC. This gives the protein CASNGGTSSYNEQFF.

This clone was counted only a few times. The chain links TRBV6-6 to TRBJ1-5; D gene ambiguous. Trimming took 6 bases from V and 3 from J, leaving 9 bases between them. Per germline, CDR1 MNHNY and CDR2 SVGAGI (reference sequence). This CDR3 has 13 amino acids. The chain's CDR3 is CASRDAFNQPQHF. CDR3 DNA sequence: TGTGCCAGCAGGGACGCCTTCAATCAGCCCCAGCATTTT.

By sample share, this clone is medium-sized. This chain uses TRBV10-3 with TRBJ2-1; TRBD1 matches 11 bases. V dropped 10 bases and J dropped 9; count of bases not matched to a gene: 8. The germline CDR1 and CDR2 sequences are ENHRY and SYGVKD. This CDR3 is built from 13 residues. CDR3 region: CATGQGDGVEQFF. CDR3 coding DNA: TGTGCCACGGGACAGGGGGATGGTGTTGAGCAGTTCTTC.

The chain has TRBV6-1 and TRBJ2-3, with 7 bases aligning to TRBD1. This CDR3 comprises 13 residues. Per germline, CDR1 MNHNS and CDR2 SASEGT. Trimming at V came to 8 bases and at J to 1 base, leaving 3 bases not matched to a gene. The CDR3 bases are TGTGCCAGCGGAGGACAGGGCACAGATACGCAGTATTTT. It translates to CASGGQGTDTQYF.

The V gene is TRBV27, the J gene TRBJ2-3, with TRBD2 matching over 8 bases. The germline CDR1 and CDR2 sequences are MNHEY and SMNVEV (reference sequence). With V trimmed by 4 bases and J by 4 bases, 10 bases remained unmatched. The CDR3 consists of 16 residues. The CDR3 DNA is TGTGCCAGCAGTTCCCCCAACCCGGGGGGGCCAGATACGCAGTATTTT. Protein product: CASSSPNPGGPDTQYF.

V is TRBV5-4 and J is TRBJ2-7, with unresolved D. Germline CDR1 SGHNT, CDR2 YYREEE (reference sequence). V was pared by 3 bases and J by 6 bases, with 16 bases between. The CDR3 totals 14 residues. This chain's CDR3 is CASSSYGYSSEQYF. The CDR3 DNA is TGTGCCAGCAGCTCTTACGGCTACTCCAGCGAGCAGTACTTC.

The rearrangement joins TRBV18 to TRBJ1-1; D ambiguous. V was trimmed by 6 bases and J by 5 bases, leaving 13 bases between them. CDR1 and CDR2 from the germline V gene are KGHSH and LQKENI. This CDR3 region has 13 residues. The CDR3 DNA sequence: TGTGCCAGCTCTCGGGCAGACTTGACTGAAGCTTTCTTT. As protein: CASSRADLTEAFF.

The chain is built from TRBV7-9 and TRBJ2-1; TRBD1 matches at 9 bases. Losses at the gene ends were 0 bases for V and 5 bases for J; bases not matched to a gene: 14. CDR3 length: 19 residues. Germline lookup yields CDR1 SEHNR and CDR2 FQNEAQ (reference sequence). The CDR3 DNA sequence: TGTGCCAGCAGCTTAGCTTCAATTAACAGGACAGGGGCCAACAATGAGCAGTTCTTC. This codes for CASSLASINRTGANNEQFF. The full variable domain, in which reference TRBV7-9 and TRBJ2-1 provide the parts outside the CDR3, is DTGVSQNPRHKITKRGQNVTFRCDPISEHNRLYWYRQTLGQGPEFLTYFQNEAQLEKSRLLSDRFSAERPKGSFSTLEIQRTEQGDSAMYLCASSLASINRTGANNEQFFGPGTRLTVL.

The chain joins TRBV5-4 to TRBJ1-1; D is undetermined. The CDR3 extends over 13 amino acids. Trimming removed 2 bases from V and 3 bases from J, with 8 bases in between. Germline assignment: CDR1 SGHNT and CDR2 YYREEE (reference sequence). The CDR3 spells CASSFVLDTEAFF. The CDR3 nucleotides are TGTGCCAGCAGCTTCGTTCTGGACACTGAAGCTTTCTTT.